This T cell receptor beta chain was sequenced for a study of T cells in Graves' hyperthyroidism and ophthalmopathy. Study in general: Peripheral blood samples were taken at initial diagnosis, prior to any treatment.

Study-wide results and limits: Blood also showed most of the thyroid clonotypes that were expanded above 0.001.

Amplification yielded TCR beta CDR3 regions, with RNA transcripts as the source. The TCR CDR3 first-round RT-PCR relied on the HTBI primer set. One entry per CDR3 protein, called by TCRdb with MiXCR from the multiplex PCR reads. The repertoire has approximately 260,000 distinct CDR3 sequences, roughly 15% of them found once; the top ten carry more than 30%. Recently diagnosed hyperthyroidism of less than 2 months' duration affected patients aged 18 to 65. Preceding any ophthalmopathy symptoms, the blood sample dates from first hyperthyroidism diagnosis. The germline gives CDR1 SGHVS, CDR2 FNYEAQ. This CDR3 has 14 residues. Trimming left V 0 bases short and J 7 bases short, with 11 bases between. This clonotype was counted ten times or more. Its cognate antigen is unknown.

The chain couples TRBV7-6 to TRBJ2-3; D is perhaps TRBD2 (5 bases). This receptor was taken from a woman aged 45-65 years with Graves' hyperthyroidism that later progressed to Graves' ophthalmopathy. The sequencing input was blood. The CDR3 loop is CASSLASGINTQYF. The CDR3 nucleotides read TGTGCCAGCAGCTTAGCGTCCGGGATAAATACGCAGTATTTT.